Sequencing of this T cell receptor (beta chain) was carried out in a study of PD-1 blockade in classical Hodgkin lymphoma. TCRdb's copy holds only in-frame clones and misses some; the assay was immunoSEQ multiplex PCR. This sample has nearly 55,000 clones, with over 70% found just once. Every patient had relapsed following autologous stem cell transplantation, and cohorts differed in brentuximab vedotin exposure. V was shortened by 4 bases and J by 0 bases, with 13 bases between the two germline ends. Per germline, CDR1 LGHNA and CDR2 YNFKEQ. The CDR3 is 15 amino acids. Sequences were derived from peripheral blood mononuclear cells (PBMCs), sampled at baseline. The TCR originated in a human donor with classical Hodgkin lymphoma. The chain couples TRBV4-2 to TRBJ2-7, with D perhaps TRBD1 or TRBD2 (5 bases each). The CDR3 sequence: CASSPRGVSSYEQYF. The CDR3 nucleotides are TGTGCCAGCAGCCCCCGGGGCGTCTCCTCCTACGAGCAGTACTTC.